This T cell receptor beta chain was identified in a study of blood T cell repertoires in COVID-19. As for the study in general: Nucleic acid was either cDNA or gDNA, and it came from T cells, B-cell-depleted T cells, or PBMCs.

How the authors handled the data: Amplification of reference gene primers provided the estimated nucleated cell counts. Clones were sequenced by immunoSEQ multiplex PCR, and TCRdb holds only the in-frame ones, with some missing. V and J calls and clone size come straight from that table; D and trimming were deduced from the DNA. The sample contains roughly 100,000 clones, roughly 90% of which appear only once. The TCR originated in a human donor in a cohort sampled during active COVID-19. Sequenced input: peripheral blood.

This CDR3 is CASTSHRGTYEQYF. The CDR3, as DNA: TGTGCCAGCACCTCTCACAGGGGAACCTACGAGCAGTACTTC. This chain uses TRBV6-5 with TRBJ2-7; 7 bases line up with TRBD1. There are 14 residues in the CDR3. Germline lookup yields CDR1 MNHEY and CDR2 SVGAGI. The J segment lost 2 bases and the V segment lost 7 bases, leaving 8 bases of the junction unmatched.